The next 21 T cell receptor beta chains were all read from a single sample in a study of T cell changes during pregnancy in multiple sclerosis. The assay was immunoSEQ multiplex PCR, and TCRdb's table has in-frame clones only and misses some. The repertoire holds tens of thousands of clones, with roughly 89% as singletons. This material consisted of CD4+ T cells from peripheral blood mononuclear cells, taken in the first trimester of pregnancy. Receptors originate from a female donor with multiple sclerosis, enrolled in a pregnancy study.

The rearrangement uses TRBV9 and TRBJ2-1; a possible D gene is TRBD1 (6 bases). There are 15 residues in the CDR3. Germline-derived CDR1 and CDR2 are SGDLS and YYNGEE. V was shortened by 4 bases and J by 0 bases, with 11 bases between the two germline ends. The DNA of the CDR3 is TGTGCCAGCAGCCCGTTGGGACACTCCTACAATGAGCAGTTCTTC. Translated, it gives CASSPLGHSYNEQFF. The variable domain in full, with the rest retrieved from reference TRBV9 and TRBJ2-1, is DSGVTQTPKHLITATGQRVTLRCSPRSGDLSVYWYQQSLDQGLQFLIQYYNGEERAKGNILERFSAQQFPDLHSELNLSSLELGDSALYFCASSPLGHSYNEQFFGPGTRLTVL.

The chain is built from TRBV18 and TRBJ2-1; the match to TRBD2 covers 9 bases. Germline V gives CDR1 KGHSH, CDR2 LQKENI. The CDR3 runs 15 residues. Losses at the gene ends were 3 bases for V and 7 bases for J; bases not matched to a gene: 7. The CDR3 nucleotides are TGTGCCAGCTCACCCGGACTAGCGAGGCGTAATGAGCAGTTCTTC. Translation gives CASSPGLARRNEQFF.

V gene TRBV7-8 combines with J gene TRBJ2-7; TRBD2 is a possible D gene (5 bases). From germline, CDR1 is SGHVS and CDR2 FQNEAQ. This CDR3 is built from 16 residues. V was shortened by 2 bases and J by 0 bases, with 14 bases between the two germline ends. CDR3 nucleotides: TGTGCCAGCAGCTTAAAGGACTTTGGGTTCTCCTACGAGCAGTACTTC. Its protein product is CASSLKDFGFSYEQYF.

V and J are TRBV5-4 and TRBJ2-3; TRBD1 is a possible D gene (6 bases). Germline lookup yields CDR1 SGHNT and CDR2 YYREEE (reference sequence). The CDR3 has 16 residues. The V end was cut by 1 base, the J end by 6 bases, with 18 bases between. CDR3: CASSLRTGTLGDTQYF. CDR3 sequence (DNA): TGTGCCAGCAGCTTGCGTACAGGGACCTTGGGGGATACGCAGTATTTT.

V usage is TRBV5-6 and J usage is TRBJ1-2; the match to TRBD1 covers 7 bases. The CDR3 covers 14 residues. Losses at the gene ends were 3 bases for V and 5 bases for J; bases not matched to a gene: 7. The germline V gene encodes CDR1 SGHDT and CDR2 YYEEEE. CDR3 in DNA: TGTGCCAGCAGCTCCCCGACAGGGTTGTATGGCTACACCTTC. Amino acid sequence: CASSSPTGLYGYTF.

The V call is TRBV5-4, the J call TRBJ2-3; TRBD2 aligns across 8 bases. The trim removed 4 bases at V and 1 base at J, leaving 14 bases unmatched. Per germline, CDR1 SGHNT and CDR2 YYREEE (reference sequence). This CDR3 comprises 18 residues. CDR3 residues: CASSRGSSGTRGTDTQYF. The CDR3 DNA sequence: TGTGCCAGCAGCAGAGGGAGTAGCGGGACCAGAGGCACAGATACGCAGTATTTT. Combining the CDR3 with reference TRBV5-4 and TRBJ2-3 gives the whole variable domain ETGVTQSPTHLIKTRGQQVTLRCSSQSGHNTVSWYQQALGQGPQFIFQYYREEENGRGNFPPRFSGLQFPNYSSELNVNALELDDSALYLCASSRGSSGTRGTDTQYFGPGTRLTVL.

The genes are TRBV10-3 and TRBJ2-5; tentative D call: TRBD1 (6 bases). The CDR3 consists of 14 residues. The germline V and J ends were trimmed by 0 bases and 5 bases, with 10 bases remaining between them. The germline gives CDR1 ENHRY, CDR2 SYGVKD. CDR3 nucleotide sequence: TGTGCCATCAGTGAGTCAGGGCAGGGGGAGACCCAGTACTTC. This sequence encodes CAISESGQGETQYF.

This clone was seen only once. Here the CDR3 reads CASSISGWASGQPQHF. DNA of the CDR3: TGTGCCAGTAGTATATCGGGGTGGGCTTCGGGCCAGCCCCAGCATTTT. The genes are TRBV19 and TRBJ1-5; D not certain. This CDR3 has 16 amino acids. Trimming shortened V by 2 bases and J by 7 bases, and 18 bases separated the two germline ends. Germline V gene lookup returns CDR1 LNHDA and CDR2 SQIVND (reference sequence).

This chain joins TRBV5-6 and TRBJ1-5; 8 bases fit TRBD1. The CDR3 runs to 15 residues. Germline V gene lookup returns CDR1 SGHDT and CDR2 YYEEEE. V was pared by 4 bases and J by 5 bases, with 8 bases of the junction left unmatched. The CDR3 region has the DNA TGTGCCAGCAGCCCCGGGACAGGCGACCATCAGCCCCAGCATTTT. Its protein is CASSPGTGDHQPQHF.

The chain links TRBV5-1 to TRBJ1-5; tentative D call: TRBD1 (5 bases). The CDR3 length is 16 residues. With 0 bases removed from V and 1 base from J, the gap between germline ends came to 11 bases. Germline V gives CDR1 SGHRS, CDR2 YFSETQ. This CDR3 is CASSLEGVGSNQPQHF. In nucleotides, the CDR3 is TGCGCCAGCAGCTTGGAAGGGGTAGGAAGCAATCAGCCCCAGCATTTT.

The chain is built from TRBV6-5 and TRBJ1-5, with a weak D call TRBD1 (5 bases). The ends were cut back, 5 bases at V and 9 bases at J, with 17 bases in the middle. This CDR3 spans 14 amino acids. CDR1 is MNHEY and CDR2 is SVGAGI in the germline V gene. The CDR3 spells CASSLTGIGAPQHF. The CDR3 DNA sequence: TGTGCCAGCAGTCTTACAGGAATTGGAGCGCCCCAGCATTTT.

This chain connects TRBV6-5 to TRBJ2-7; TRBD1 matches 7 bases. The CDR3 length is 13 residues. The V segment lost 0 bases and the J segment 5 bases; nucleotides outside the gene matches: 1. Germline V CDR1 and CDR2: MNHEY, SVGAGI. CDR3 coding DNA: TGTGCCAGCAGTTACTCAGGGGGCCACGAGCAGTACTTC. This translates into CASSYSGGHEQYF.

V is TRBV2 and J is TRBJ2-5; D unclear. Trimming took off 4 bases at V and 4 bases at J, with 4 bases between the two ends. The CDR3 is made up of 11 amino acids. In germline, CDR1 is SNHLY, CDR2 FYNNEI. The CDR3 nucleotides read TGTGCCAGCAGTGCGGGAGAGACCCAGTACTTC. Translating it yields CASSAGETQYF.

The genes are TRBV19 and TRBJ2-7; D is uncertain. V lost 8 bases and J lost 2, with 16 bases in between. CDR3 length: 14 amino acids. In germline, CDR1 is LNHDA, CDR2 SQIVND (reference sequence). DNA of the CDR3: TGTGCCAGTTTCCCATCAGGTTCTGCCTACGAGCAGTACTTC. Residues: CASFPSGSAYEQYF. The whole variable domain, filled in from reference TRBV19 and TRBJ2-7, reads DGGITQSPKYLFRKEGQNVTLSCEQNLNHDAMYWYRQDPGQGLRLIYYSQIVNDFQKGDIAEGYSVSREKKESFPLTVTSAQKNPTAFYLCASFPSGSAYEQYFGPGTRLTVT.

The J gene is TRBJ1-4, the V gene TRBV18, with D perhaps matching TRBD1 (5 bases). Trimming took 2 bases from V and 8 from J, leaving 12 bases between them. The CDR3 runs 14 residues. Germline V gene data show CDR1 as KGHSH and CDR2 as LQKENI. CDR3 loop: CASSPDRGEEKLFF. CDR3 DNA: TGTGCCAGCTCACCAGACAGAGGTGAGGAAAAACTGTTTTTT. Full variable domain (missing parts from reference TRBV18 and TRBJ1-4): NAGVMQNPRHLVRRRGQEARLRCSPMKGHSHVYWYRQLPEEGLKFMVYLQKENIIDESGMPKERFSAEFPKEGPSILRIQQVVRGDSAAYFCASSPDRGEEKLFFGSGTQLSVL.

The chain combines TRBV5-6 with TRBJ1-3; D gene ambiguous. V lost 5 bases and J 0 bases, leaving 9 bases between the germline ends. Germline lookup yields CDR1 SGHDT and CDR2 YYEEEE. This CDR3 has 14 amino acids. The CDR3 region has the DNA TGTGCCAGCAGGATCCGGGGCTCTGGAAACACCATATATTTT. Residues: CASRIRGSGNTIYF.

This clone was observed once. The rearrangement uses TRBV11-2 and TRBJ2-5; 10 bases are a match to TRBD2. The CDR3 has 14 amino acids. Trimming removed 5 bases from V and 1 base from J; junction bases left unmatched: 1. Germline CDR1 and CDR2: SGHAT and FQNNGV. The CDR3 DNA reads as TGTGCCAGCAGCGGACTAGCGGCCCAAGAGACCCAGTACTTC. Protein: CASSGLAAQETQYF.

The DNA of the CDR3 is TGTGCCAGCAGTTTATCCCCTCCAGGGGGCCGTCAGCCCCAGCATTTT. It yields the protein CASSLSPPGGRQPQHF. The chain joins TRBV27 to TRBJ1-5, with 8 bases lining up with TRBD1. Germline trimming cut 0 bases from V and 6 bases from J; bases unmatched to any gene: 7. The CDR3 runs to 16 residues. Looked up from germline, CDR1 is MNHEY and CDR2 is SMNVEV (reference sequence).

Written as DNA, the CDR3 is TGCGCCAGCAGCTTACTAGCGGGAGGTGCGACAGATACGCAGTATTTT. Translating gives CASSLLAGGATDTQYF. This chain connects TRBV5-1 to TRBJ2-3, with 12 bases fitting TRBD2. The CDR3 is 16 residues long. Germline CDR1 reads SGHRS; CDR2 reads YFSETQ. V dropped 2 bases and J dropped 3; count of bases not matched to a gene: 4. The variable domain in full, with the rest retrieved from reference TRBV5-1 and TRBJ2-3, is KAGVTQTPRYLIKTRGQQVTLSCSPISGHRSVSWYQQTPGQGLQFLFEYFSETQRNKGNFPGRFSGRQFSNSRSEMNVSTLELGDSALYLCASSLLAGGATDTQYFGPGTRLTVL.

This chain joins TRBV4-2 and TRBJ2-4, with D possibly being TRBD2 (6 bases). The V end lost 0 bases, the J end lost 6 bases, and 12 bases lay between the germline ends. CDR3 length: 15 amino acids. Germline V lookup: CDR1 LGHNA, CDR2 YNFKEQ. DNA of the CDR3: TGTGCCAGCAGCCAAGATGGCGCGGGGATAAACATTCAGTACTTC. It encodes CASSQDGAGINIQYF.

The chain's CDR3 is CAWSPDTPYTF. DNA for the CDR3: TGTGCCTGGAGTCCCGACACTCCGTACACCTTC. V gene TRBV30 combines with J gene TRBJ1-2; D remains unclear. The CDR3 loop spans 11 amino acids. The V gene lost 2 bases and the J gene lost 11 bases, with 12 bases spanning the gap. CDR1 GTSNPN and CDR2 SVGIG come from the germline V gene (reference sequence). The full variable domain, in which reference TRBV30 and TRBJ1-2 provide the parts outside the CDR3, is SQTIHQWPATLVQPVGSPLSLECTVEGTSNPNLYWYRQAAGRGLQLLFYSVGIGQISSEVPQNLSASRPQDRQFILSSKKLLLSDSGFYLCAWSPDTPYTFGSGTRLTVV.